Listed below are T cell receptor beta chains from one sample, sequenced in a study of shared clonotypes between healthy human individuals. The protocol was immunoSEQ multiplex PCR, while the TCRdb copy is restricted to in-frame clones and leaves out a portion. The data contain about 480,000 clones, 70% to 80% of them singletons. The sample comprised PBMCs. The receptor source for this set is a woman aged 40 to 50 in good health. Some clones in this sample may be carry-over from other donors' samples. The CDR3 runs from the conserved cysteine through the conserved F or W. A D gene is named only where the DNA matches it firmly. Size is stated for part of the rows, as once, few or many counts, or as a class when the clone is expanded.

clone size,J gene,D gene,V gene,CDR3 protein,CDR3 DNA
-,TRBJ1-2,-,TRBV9,CASSVASGLVYGYTF,TGTGCCAGCAGCGTAGCTTCGGGATTAGTCTATGGCTACACCTTC
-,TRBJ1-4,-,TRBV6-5,CASSRTGTTNEKLFF,TGTGCCAGCAGCCGTACAGGGACCACTAATGAAAAACTGTTTTTT
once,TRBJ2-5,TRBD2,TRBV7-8,CASSSLAEETQYF,TGTGCCAGCAGCTCACTAGCGGAAGAGACCCAGTACTTC
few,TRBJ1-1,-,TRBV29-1,CSVGKGPTEAFF,TGCAGCGTTGGTAAGGGGCCCACTGAAGCTTTCTTT
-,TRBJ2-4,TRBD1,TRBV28,CASSFDRGLNIQYF,TGTGCCAGCAGTTTCGACAGGGGGCTAAACATTCAGTACTTC
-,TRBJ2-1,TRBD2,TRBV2,CASRPGLAPSYNEQFF,TGTGCCAGCAGGCCGGGACTAGCCCCCTCCTACAATGAGCAGTTCTTC
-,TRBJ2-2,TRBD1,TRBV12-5,CASATDRGWTGELFF,TGTGCTAGTGCCACTGACAGGGGGTGGACCGGGGAGCTGTTTTTT
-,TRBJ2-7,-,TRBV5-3,CARSVRTETYEQYF,TGTGCCAGAAGCGTACGGACTGAGACCTACGAGCAGTACTTC
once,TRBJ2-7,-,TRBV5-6,CASSLERGDFYYEQYF,TGTGCCAGCAGCTTGGAGCGAGGGGATTTTTACTACGAGCAGTACTTC
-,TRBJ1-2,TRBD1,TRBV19,CASSLRDRAGYTF,TGTGCCAGTAGTCTACGGGACAGGGCTGGCTACACCTTC
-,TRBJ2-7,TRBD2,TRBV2,CASSVTSGSVTEQYF,TGTGCCAGCAGTGTTACTAGCGGGAGTGTTACCGAGCAGTACTTC
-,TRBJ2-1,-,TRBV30,CAWTAHWDGDNEQFF,TGTGCCTGGACAGCCCATTGGGACGGAGACAATGAGCAGTTCTTC
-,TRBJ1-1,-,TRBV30,CAWRDTEAFF,TGTGCCTGGAGGGACACTGAAGCTTTCTTT
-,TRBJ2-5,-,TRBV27,CASSLFTPGGQETQYF,TGTGCCAGCAGTTTATTCACCCCAGGAGGCCAAGAGACCCAGTACTTC
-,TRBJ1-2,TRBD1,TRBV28,CASSLWSNRGRNYGYTF,TGTGCCAGCAGTTTATGGAGCAACAGGGGCAGAAACTATGGCTACACCTTC
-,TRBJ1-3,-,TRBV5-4,CASSFGTSGSGNTIYF,TGTGCCAGCAGCTTCGGGACATCCGGCTCTGGAAACACCATATATTTT
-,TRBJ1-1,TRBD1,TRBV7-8,CASSPRQGVENTEAFF,TGTGCCAGCAGTCCCAGGCAGGGGGTGGAGAACACTGAAGCTTTCTTT
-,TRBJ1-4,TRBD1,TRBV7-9,CASSLEQGVFEKLFF,TGTGCCAGCAGCTTAGAGCAGGGGGTTTTCGAAAAACTGTTTTTT
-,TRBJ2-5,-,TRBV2,CASSKGTKETQYF,TGTGCCAGCAGTAAGGGGACCAAAGAGACCCAGTACTTC
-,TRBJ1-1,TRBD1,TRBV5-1,CASSLVGAGGPTEAFF,TGCGCCAGCAGCTTGGTGGGGGCAGGGGGTCCCACTGAAGCTTTCTTT
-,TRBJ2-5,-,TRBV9,CASSSGGETQYF,TGTGCCAGCAGCTCCGGGGGAGAGACCCAGTACTTC
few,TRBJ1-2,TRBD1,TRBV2,CASSERDRRPYGYTF,TGTGCCAGCAGTGAAAGGGACAGGCGACCCTATGGCTACACCTTC
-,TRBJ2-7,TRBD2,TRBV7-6,CASSPSPVASGTYEQYF,TGTGCCAGCAGCCCCTCTCCAGTGGCTAGCGGGACCTACGAGCAGTACTTC
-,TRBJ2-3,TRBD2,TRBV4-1,CASSPGLAGTPLTQYF,TGCGCCAGCAGCCCCGGGCTAGCGGGAACCCCTCTTACGCAGTATTTT
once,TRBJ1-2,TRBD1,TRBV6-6,CASSYSRDRGYTF,TGTGCCAGCAGTTACTCAAGGGACAGGGGCTACACCTTC
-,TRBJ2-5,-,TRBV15,CATSPRGGRVQETQYF,TGTGCCACCAGCCCGCGTGGGGGCAGGGTCCAAGAGACCCAGTACTTC
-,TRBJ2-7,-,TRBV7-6,CASQQPGTHEQYF,TGTGCCAGCCAACAACCCGGGACACACGAGCAGTACTTC
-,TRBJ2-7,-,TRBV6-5,CASSYSFIQYF,TGTGCCAGCAGTTACTCGTTTATTCAGTACTTC
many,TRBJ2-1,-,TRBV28,CASSLPGGVSYNEQFF,TGTGCCAGCAGTTTGCCCGGTGGAGTGTCCTACAATGAGCAGTTCTTC
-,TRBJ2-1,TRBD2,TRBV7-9,CASSLGTSGQFF,TGTGCCAGCAGCTTAGGCACTAGCGGGCAGTTCTTC
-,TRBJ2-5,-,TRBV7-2,CASSPGQTSFSETQYF,TGTGCCAGCAGCCCGGGTCAGACTAGTTTTTCAGAGACCCAGTACTTC
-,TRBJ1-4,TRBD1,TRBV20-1,CSARTGERLFF,TGCAGTGCTAGAACAGGGGAGAGACTGTTTTTT
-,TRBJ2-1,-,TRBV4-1,CASSQHASEQFF,TGCGCCAGCAGCCAACACGCAAGTGAGCAGTTCTTC
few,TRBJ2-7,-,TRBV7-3,CASSLSGGGYEQYF,TGTGCCAGCAGCTTATCGGGCGGAGGTTACGAGCAGTACTTC
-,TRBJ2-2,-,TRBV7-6,CASSLAGFGDLGTGELFF,TGTGCCAGCAGCTTAGCGGGGTTCGGTGACTTGGGGACCGGGGAGCTGTTTTTT
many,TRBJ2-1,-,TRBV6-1,CASSEDGGSYNEQFF,TGTGCCAGCAGTGAAGACGGCGGGTCCTACAATGAGCAGTTCTTC
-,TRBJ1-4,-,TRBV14,CASSQDQKASDNEKLFF,TGTGCCAGCAGCCAAGACCAAAAGGCTTCCGATAATGAAAAACTGTTTTTT
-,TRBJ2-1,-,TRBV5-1,CASSLDYYNEQFF,TGCGCCAGCAGCTTGGACTACTACAATGAGCAGTTCTTC
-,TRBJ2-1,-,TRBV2,CASSPRTVNEQFF,TGTGCCAGCAGTCCCAGGACAGTGAATGAGCAGTTCTTC
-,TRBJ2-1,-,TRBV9,CASSVAESSYNEQFF,TGTGCCAGCAGCGTAGCGGAGAGCTCCTACAATGAGCAGTTCTTC
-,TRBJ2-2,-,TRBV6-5,CASSYSIGGVHGELFF,TGTGCCAGCAGTTACTCGATAGGAGGGGTCCACGGGGAGCTGTTTTTT
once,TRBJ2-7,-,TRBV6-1,CASIRDTSYEQYF,TGTGCCAGCATTCGGGACACCTCCTACGAGCAGTACTTC
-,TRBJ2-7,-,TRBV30,CAWSTDRYEQYF,TGTGCCTGGAGTACAGATCGGTACGAGCAGTACTTC
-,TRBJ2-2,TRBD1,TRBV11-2,CASSFRTGATGELFF,TGTGCCAGCAGCTTCCGGACAGGGGCCACCGGGGAGCTGTTTTTT
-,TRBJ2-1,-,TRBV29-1,CSGGLHDEQFF,TGCAGCGGGGGGCTACACGATGAGCAGTTCTTC
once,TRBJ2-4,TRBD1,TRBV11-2,CASSQGQTRNIQYF,TGTGCCAGCAGCCAGGGACAGACAAGAAACATTCAGTACTTC
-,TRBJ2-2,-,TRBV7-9,CASSLDTGELFF,TGTGCCAGCAGCTTGGACACCGGGGAGCTGTTTTTT
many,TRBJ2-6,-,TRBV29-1,CSVGQTYSGANVLTF,TGCAGCGTTGGACAGACCTACTCTGGGGCCAACGTCCTGACTTTC
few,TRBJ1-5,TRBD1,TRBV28,CASSSQGMDQPQHF,TGTGCCAGCAGTTCACAGGGGATGGATCAGCCCCAGCATTTT
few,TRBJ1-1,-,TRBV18,CASSPRLKRDTEAFF,TGTGCCAGCTCACCGCGTCTCAAAAGGGACACTGAAGCTTTCTTT